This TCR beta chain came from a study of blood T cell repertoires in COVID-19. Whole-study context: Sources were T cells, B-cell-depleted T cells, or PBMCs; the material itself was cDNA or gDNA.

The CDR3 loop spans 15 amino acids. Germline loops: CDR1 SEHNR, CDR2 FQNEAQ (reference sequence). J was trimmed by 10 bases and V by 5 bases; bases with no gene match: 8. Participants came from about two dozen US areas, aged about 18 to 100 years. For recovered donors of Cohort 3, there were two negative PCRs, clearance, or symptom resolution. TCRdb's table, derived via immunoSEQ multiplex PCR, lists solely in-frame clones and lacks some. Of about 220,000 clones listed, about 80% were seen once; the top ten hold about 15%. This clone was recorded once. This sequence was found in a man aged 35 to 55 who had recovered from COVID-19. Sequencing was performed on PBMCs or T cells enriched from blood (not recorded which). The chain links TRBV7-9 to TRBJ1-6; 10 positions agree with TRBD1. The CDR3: CASSRETGGRSPLHF. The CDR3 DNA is TGTGCCAGCAGCCGAGAGACAGGGGGCAGGTCACCCCTCCACTTT. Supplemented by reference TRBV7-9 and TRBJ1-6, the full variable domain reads DTGVSQNPRHKITKRGQNVTFRCDPISEHNRLYWYRQTLGQGPEFLTYFQNEAQLEKSRLLSDRFSAERPKGSFSTLEIQRTEQGDSAMYLCASSRETGGRSPLHFGNGTRLTVT.